Each of the 5 T cell receptor beta chains below was sequenced from the same sample in a study of regulatory T cells in long-lasting Graves disease. According to the study, TCR beta libraries were built with iRepertoire HTBI primers and CDR3-region Arm-PCR. TCRdb redid the calling of the multiplex PCR reads with MiXCR, one entry per CDR3 protein. The sample records hundreds of thousands of distinct CDR3 sequences, 12% being singletons. This sample's time point: newly diagnosed GD, antithyroid drugs for less than 3 months. The TCR library was made from RNA extracted from PBMCs. This same sample was also part of a study on T cells in Graves' hyperthyroidism and ophthalmopathy.

The sample here was peripheral blood mononuclear cells (PBMCs), taken at new diagnosis, from a patient treated with antithyroid drugs. All receptors come from a woman aged 30 to 39 with Graves disease.

The sample holds many counts of this clonotype. The chain joins TRBV7-2 to TRBJ2-1; D is unresolved. Germline lookup yields CDR1 SGHTA and CDR2 FQGNSA. V was shortened by 5 bases and J by 0 bases, with 11 bases between the two germline ends. The CDR3 is made up of 15 amino acids. The CDR3 protein is CASSVGVSSYNEQFF. The DNA for the CDR3 is TGTGCCAGCAGCGTCGGAGTTAGCTCCTACAATGAGCAGTTCTTC. The variable domain in full, completed from reference TRBV7-2 and TRBJ2-1, reads GAGVSQSPSNKVTEKGKDVELRCDPISGHTALYWYRQSLGQGLEFLIYFQGNSAPDKSGLPSDRFSAERTGGSVSTLTIQRTQQEDSAVYLCASSVGVSSYNEQFFGPGTRLTVL.

This clonotype was counted many times. This chain joins TRBV20-1 and TRBJ2-5; TRBD1 aligns across 10 bases. Germline V lookup: CDR1 DFQATT, CDR2 SNEGSKA (reference sequence). Trimming at V came to 4 bases and at J to 1 base, leaving 9 bases not matched to a gene. This CDR3 contains 16 residues. In DNA form, the CDR3 reads TGCAGTGCTACTAGGGACGGGACAGGGGCCCAAGAGACCCAGTACTTC. It yields the protein CSATRDGTGAQETQYF.

This clonotype was detected ten times or more. V and J are TRBV27 and TRBJ2-2; 7 nucleotides agree with TRBD2. Germline CDR1 reads MNHEY; CDR2 reads SMNVEV (reference sequence). Germline trimming cut 3 bases from V and 6 bases from J; bases unmatched to any gene: 1. The CDR3 loop spans 13 amino acids. CDR3 sequence: CASSFAGAGELFF. As DNA, the CDR3 is TGTGCCAGCAGTTTTGCGGGAGCCGGGGAGCTGTTTTTT.

There are many counts of this clonotype. In DNA, the CDR3 is TGTGCCAGCAGCATCAATAGCGGGAGAGCGAACGAGCAGTACTTC. This sequence encodes CASSINSGRANEQYF. V usage is TRBV7-8 and J usage is TRBJ2-7, with 9 bases matching TRBD2. There are 15 residues in the CDR3. Per the germline V gene, CDR1 is SGHVS and CDR2 is FQNEAQ. V was clipped by 5 bases and J by 5 bases; unmatched bases: 10.

A few counts support this clonotype. The chain couples TRBV6-8 to TRBJ2-3; the D call may be TRBD1 or TRBD2 (6 bases each). The germline CDR1 and CDR2 sequences are MNHGY and SAAAGT. Trimming took off 1 base at V and 0 bases at J, with 8 bases between the two ends. CDR3 size: 15 residues. CDR3 sequence reads: CASSYYGGSTDTQYF. CDR3 coding DNA: TGTGCCAGCAGTTACTACGGGGGCAGCACAGATACGCAGTATTTT.